Presented here are 17 T cell receptor beta chains from one specimen sequenced in a study of blood T cell repertoires in COVID-19. TCRdb keeps only in-frame clones here, not all; method: immunoSEQ multiplex PCR. This table holds about 14,000 clones, 80% to 90% found once. The sequenced sample was peripheral blood. The receptor set was obtained from a man aged 45-65 years with active COVID-19.

This sequence joins TRBV6-2 or TRBV6-3 and TRBJ2-2, with D perhaps TRBD1 (5 bases). Per the germline V gene, CDR1 is MNHEY and CDR2 is SVGEGT. The CDR3 covers 21 residues. V was shortened by 2 bases and J by 0 bases, with 25 bases between the two germline ends. CDR3 DNA sequence: TGTGCCAGCAGTTACCCCCCGGGTCGCAGGCTAAGGGGTTCGAACACCGGGGAGCTGTTTTTT. This codes for CASSYPPGRRLRGSNTGELFF.

The chain combines TRBV5-1 with TRBJ2-1; 9 bases are a match to TRBD2. The germline CDR1 and CDR2 sequences are SGHRS and YFSETQ. Trimming cost V 5 bases and J 9 bases; bases outside gene matches: 12. The CDR3 spans 15 residues. The CDR3 DNA sequence: TGCGCCAGCAGGGGCGGGAGCGGGAGGTTAAGTGAGCAGTTCTTC. The encoded protein is CASRGGSGRLSEQFF.

The chain is built from TRBV5-6 and TRBJ2-1; 12 positions agree with TRBD2. With V trimmed by 6 bases and J by 7 bases, 8 bases remained unmatched. This CDR3 spans 15 amino acids. CDR1 is SGHDT and CDR2 is YYEEEE in the germline V gene. CDR3 sequence (DNA): TGTGCCAGCAACGGACTAGCGGGAATCGAGAATGAGCAGTTCTTC. As protein: CASNGLAGIENEQFF.

The CDR3 here is CASRPGTGWSETQYF. CDR3 coding DNA: TGTGCCAGCAGACCCGGGACAGGGTGGTCAGAGACCCAGTACTTC. The chain uses TRBV28 and TRBJ2-5; 9 positions match TRBD1. V lost 6 bases and J lost 4; bases outside the gene matches: 9. Germline CDR1 is MDHEN and CDR2 is SYDVKM. The CDR3 runs to 15 residues.

The rearrangement uses TRBV9 and TRBJ2-1, with 7 bases that match TRBD2. The CDR3 is 15 amino acids. Germline V gives CDR1 SGDLS, CDR2 YYNGEE. Germline trimming cut 1 base from V and 8 bases from J; bases unmatched to any gene: 9. CDR3 sequence reads: CASSVWWEGPDEQFF. The CDR3, as DNA: TGTGCCAGCAGCGTATGGTGGGAGGGCCCCGATGAGCAGTTCTTC. The full variable domain, in which reference TRBV9 and TRBJ2-1 provide the parts outside the CDR3, is DSGVTQTPKHLITATGQRVTLRCSPRSGDLSVYWYQQSLDQGLQFLIQYYNGEERAKGNILERFSAQQFPDLHSELNLSSLELGDSALYFCASSVWWEGPDEQFFGPGTRLTVL.

This clone was recorded once. The V and J genes are TRBV24-1 and TRBJ2-1, with D possibly TRBD1 on 6 matching bases. The V gene lost 9 bases and the J gene lost 4 bases, with 18 bases spanning the gap. Germline lookup yields CDR1 KGHDR and CDR2 SFDVKD. CDR3 length: 15 amino acids. CDR3 in DNA: TGTGCCACCTTATATTACAGGGTTTGGTACAATGAGCAGTTCTTC. It codes for CATLYYRVWYNEQFF.

The V gene is TRBV7-6, the J gene TRBJ2-2; tentatively, D is TRBD2 (6 bases). The CDR3 has 15 amino acids. Deletions cut 5 bases from V and 6 bases from J, with 16 bases between. Germline CDR1 and CDR2: SGHVS and FNYEAQ. Here the CDR3 DNA reads TGTGCCAGCAGCCCCGGGGGTAGTTATGCCGGGGAGCTGTTTTTT. Protein: CASSPGGSYAGELFF.

The chain recombines TRBV3-1 (or the pseudogene TRBV3-2) with TRBJ2-7; no firm D call. Germline CDR1 LGHDT, CDR2 YNNKEL (reference sequence). The V end was cut by 2 bases, the J end by 5 bases, with 4 bases between. CDR3 length: 11 residues. The CDR3 is CASSQSHEQYF. The DNA for the CDR3 is TGTGCCAGCAGCCAAAGCCACGAGCAGTACTTC.

J is TRBJ1-1 and V is TRBV5-6; D might be TRBD1 (5 bases). The CDR3 spans 15 residues. Trimming removed 3 bases from V and 0 bases from J, with 12 bases in between. In germline, CDR1 is SGHDT, CDR2 YYEEEE. The CDR3 nucleotides are TGTGCCAGCAGCTCAGCCCGACAGCTGAACACTGAAGCTTTCTTT. This translates into CASSSARQLNTEAFF.

V gene TRBV10-3 combines with J gene TRBJ2-5, with 7 bases fitting TRBD1. Germline CDR1 ENHRY, CDR2 SYGVKD. After removal of 7 bases from V and 0 bases from J, the junction contained 5 bases not matched to a gene. This CDR3 has 14 residues. In DNA form, the CDR3 reads TGTGCCATCAACAGACAGGGACACCAAGAGACCCAGTACTTC. This encodes CAINRQGHQETQYF.

The rearrangement joins TRBV2 to TRBJ2-7; 10 bases are shared with TRBD1. Germline V lookup: CDR1 SNHLY, CDR2 FYNNEI. CDR3 length: 17 amino acids. V was clipped by 0 bases and J by 7 bases; unmatched bases: 12. The CDR3 nucleotides read TGTGCCAGCAGTGAAGCGCTTCAGGGGACAGGGGTCCGGGAGCAGTACTTC. As protein: CASSEALQGTGVREQYF.

The V and J genes are TRBV3-1 (or the pseudogene TRBV3-2) and TRBJ2-4; 12 bases fit TRBD2. The V and J ends lost 4 bases and 1 base, in that order; junction bases with no gene match: 8. The germline V gene encodes CDR1 LGHDT and CDR2 YNNKEL (reference sequence). This CDR3 comprises 18 residues. In DNA form, the CDR3 reads TGTGCCAGCAGCCCCCAGGGACTAGCGGGTATTGCCAAAAACATTCAGTACTTC. Encoded protein: CASSPQGLAGIAKNIQYF.

This chain uses TRBV4-2 with TRBJ1-2; a weak D match, TRBD1 (5 bases). Trimming took off 0 bases at V and 8 bases at J, with 16 bases between the two ends. The CDR3 has 15 amino acids. In germline, CDR1 is LGHNA, CDR2 YNFKEQ. As DNA, the CDR3 is TGTGCCAGCAGCCAAGATCTGCTCAGGGATCGCGGCTACACCTTC. This translates into CASSQDLLRDRGYTF.

V usage is TRBV5-4 and J usage is TRBJ2-3; D possibly corresponds to TRBD2 (5 bases). Germline CDR1 reads SGHNT; CDR2 reads YYREEE (reference sequence). This CDR3 has 13 residues. Trimming removed 1 base at V and 2 bases at J, with 5 bases between. The chain's CDR3 is CASSLRDTDTQYF. CDR3 coding DNA: TGTGCCAGCAGCTTGCGGGACACAGATACGCAGTATTTT.

This chain joins TRBV10-3 and TRBJ1-5; 8 positions match TRBD1. This CDR3 region has 15 residues. Per germline, CDR1 ENHRY and CDR2 SYGVKD. J lost 4 bases, V lost 0 bases, and 2 bases had no gene match. This CDR3 reads CAISESRQGNQPQHF. CDR3 bases: TGTGCCATCAGTGAGTCGAGACAGGGGAATCAGCCCCAGCATTTT.

This clone came up once. The V and J genes are TRBV5-1 and TRBJ2-1; 7 bases agree with TRBD1. V was clipped by 2 bases and J by 4 bases; unmatched bases: 3. The germline V gene encodes CDR1 SGHRS and CDR2 YFSETQ. This CDR3 has 14 amino acids. The chain's CDR3 is CASSLQGKYNEQFF. DNA of the CDR3: TGCGCCAGCAGCTTACAGGGGAAGTACAATGAGCAGTTCTTC.

The chain couples TRBV29-1 to TRBJ1-1; no clear D gene. V lost 6 bases and J lost 9, with 23 bases in between. Germline-derived CDR1 and CDR2 are SQVTM and ANQGSEA. There are 14 residues in the CDR3. CDR3 DNA sequence: TGCAGCGTCACCGAAGGAGGGAGGCCCCCCCAAGCTTTCTTT. This encodes CSVTEGGRPPQAFF.